Each of the 29 T cell receptor beta chains below was sequenced from the same sample in a study of blood T cell repertoires in COVID-19. TCRdb's copy holds only in-frame clones and misses some; the assay was immunoSEQ multiplex PCR. Of fewer than 350,000 clones in the sample, 70% to 90% were seen once. The specimen was PBMCs or T cells enriched from blood (not recorded which). These receptor sequences come from a woman aged 55-75 years in a cohort exposed to, infected with or recovered from COVID-19 (not recorded which).

This rearrangement joins TRBV5-1 to TRBJ2-1; 16 bases fit TRBD2. V was pared by 0 bases and J by 5 bases, with 8 bases of the junction left unmatched. CDR1 and CDR2 from the germline V gene are SGHRS and YFSETQ. This CDR3 contains 19 residues. CDR3 in DNA: TGCGCCAGCAGCTTGGCGGGACTAGCGGGAGGGGAGGGGAACAATGAGCAGTTCTTC. Translation: CASSLAGLAGGEGNNEQFF.

J is TRBJ2-7 and V is TRBV27; 8 bases are a match to TRBD2. V shed 0 bases and J 5 bases; nucleotides not matched to a gene: 9. Germline V gene sequence: CDR1 MNHEY, CDR2 SMNVEV (reference sequence). This CDR3 is 16 amino acids long. The DNA of the CDR3 is TGTGCCAGCAGTTTATCGAGAGCGGGAGTTGTCCACGAGCAGTACTTC. Protein sequence: CASSLSRAGVVHEQYF.

This clone was recorded once. The genes are TRBV18 and TRBJ2-5; 10 bases map to TRBD1. Trimming took 8 bases from V and 4 from J; bases not matched to a gene: 7. This CDR3 has 14 residues. The germline V gene encodes CDR1 KGHSH and CDR2 LQKENI. In nucleotides, the CDR3 is TGTGCCAGCGCCGACCGGGACAGGGGAGAGACCCAGTACTTC. Its translation: CASADRDRGETQYF.

The chain recombines TRBV18 with TRBJ2-1, with TRBD1 as a possible D gene (5 bases). The CDR3 covers 16 residues. From germline, CDR1 is KGHSH and CDR2 LQKENI. V was pared by 0 bases and J by 4 bases, with 13 bases between. The CDR3 reads CASSPPRQGDYNEQFF. The CDR3 coding sequence is TGTGCCAGCTCACCACCGCGGCAGGGCGATTACAATGAGCAGTTCTTC.

In DNA, the CDR3 is TGTGCCAGCAGTCCCCCAGGGTGGAAGACAGATACGCAGTATTTT. It yields the protein CASSPPGWKTDTQYF. The gene calls are TRBV27 and TRBJ2-3, with D tentatively TRBD1 (5 bases). The V end was cut by 5 bases, the J end by 3 bases, with 15 bases between. Germline lookup yields CDR1 MNHEY and CDR2 SMNVEV (reference sequence). CDR3 length equals 15 residues.

The chain couples TRBV2 to TRBJ1-2, with D possibly TRBD1 on 6 matching bases. Germline CDR1 and CDR2: SNHLY and FYNNEI. CDR3 size: 14 residues. V was shortened by 6 bases and J by 0 bases, with 11 bases between the two germline ends. CDR3: CASRNREANYGYTF. The CDR3 DNA sequence: TGTGCCAGCAGAAACAGGGAAGCTAACTATGGCTACACCTTC. Drawing the rest from reference TRBV2 and TRBJ1-2, the complete variable domain is EPEVTQTPSHQVTQMGQEVILRCVPISNHLYFYWYRQILGQKVEFLVSFYNNEISEKSEIFDDQFSVERPDGSNFTLKIRSTKLEDSAMYFCASRNREANYGYTFGSGTRLTVV.

V and J are TRBV4-2 and TRBJ1-4, with D unresolved. Germline values: CDR1 LGHNA, CDR2 YNFKEQ. The CDR3 has 15 amino acids. Trimming removed 0 bases from V and 2 bases from J, with 7 bases in between. This CDR3 is CASSQDWQTNEKLFF. In DNA form, the CDR3 reads TGTGCCAGCAGCCAAGACTGGCAGACTAATGAAAAACTGTTTTTT.

The V call is TRBV25-1, the J call TRBJ2-5, with 8 bases identical to TRBD2. CDR1 is MGHDK, CDR2 SYGVNS, per germline. This CDR3 spans 15 amino acids. V was clipped by 1 base and J by 5 bases; unmatched bases: 6. The CDR3 DNA reads as TGTGCCAGCAGTGAATTTGTTAGCGGGAAGGAGACCCAGTACTTC. It translates to CASSEFVSGKETQYF.

The rearrangement links TRBV3-1 (or the pseudogene TRBV3-2) to TRBJ1-2; 7 bases agree with TRBD1. The germline gives CDR1 LGHDT, CDR2 YNNKEL (reference sequence). The V and J ends lost 1 base and 8 bases, in that order; junction bases with no gene match: 10. The CDR3 is 15 residues long. CDR3 nucleotides: TGTGCCAGCAGCCAAGGGTGGCAGGGGGGTTTCGGCTACACCTTC. Translated: CASSQGWQGGFGYTF.

This rearrangement joins TRBV20-1 to TRBJ1-2, with D unclear. From germline, CDR1 is DFQATT and CDR2 SNEGSKA (reference sequence). Trimming removed 0 bases from V and 7 bases from J, with 6 bases in between. This CDR3 has 11 residues. The CDR3 DNA sequence: TGCAGTGCTAGAGAGGTCGGTGGCTACACCTTC. Translation gives CSAREVGGYTF.

This clone was picked up a small number of times. The V call is TRBV6-6, the J call TRBJ2-3, with TRBD1 as a possible D gene (6 bases). V was shortened by 2 bases and J by 0 bases, with 12 bases between the two germline ends. The CDR3 extends over 16 amino acids. Germline V lookup: CDR1 MNHNY, CDR2 SVGAGI (reference sequence). The CDR3 reads CASSYPQGSSTDTQYF. As DNA, the CDR3 is TGTGCCAGCAGTTACCCCCAGGGGTCTAGCACAGATACGCAGTATTTT.

CDR3 region: CAISVGQGSYEQYF. The CDR3 region has the DNA TGTGCCATCAGTGTCGGACAGGGCTCCTACGAGCAGTACTTC. The J gene is TRBJ2-7, the V gene TRBV10-3; 8 bases match TRBD1. The CDR3 sequence is 14 residues long. The trim removed 4 bases at V and 0 bases at J, leaving 2 bases unmatched. CDR1 is ENHRY, CDR2 SYGVKD, per germline.

As for this clone: Other DNA sequences in this specimen translate into the identical CDR3. This chain joins TRBV7-9 and TRBJ1-1; possibly TRBD1 for D (6 bases). Germline CDR1 and CDR2: SEHNR and FQNEAQ (reference sequence). The CDR3 length is 15 residues. Trimming pared 2 bases from V and 0 bases from J, leaving 10 bases between. CDR3 DNA sequence: TGTGCCAGCAGCTTAAGGCAGGGGATGAACACTGAAGCTTTCTTT. Protein sequence: CASSLRQGMNTEAFF.

The chain employs TRBV7-3 and TRBJ2-7; 10 bases match TRBD1. The trim removed 5 bases at V and 4 bases at J, leaving 5 bases unmatched. Per the germline V gene, CDR1 is SGHTA and CDR2 is FQGTGA. CDR3 length: 14 residues. CDR3 sequence reads: CASSKGQGVYEQYF. The CDR3 coding sequence is TGTGCCAGCAGCAAAGGACAGGGGGTGTACGAGCAGTACTTC.

This chain links TRBV7-3 with TRBJ2-2, with D possibly TRBD1 on 5 matching bases. This CDR3 has 16 residues. CDR1 and CDR2 from the germline V gene are SGHTA and FQGTGA. Trimming cost V 3 bases and J 1 base, with 12 bases left between them. The CDR3 nucleotides are TGTGCCAGCAGCTTCCAGGGATTCGGGAACACCGGGGAGCTGTTTTTT. Translated, it gives CASSFQGFGNTGELFF.

This clone was detected ten times or more. The chain is built from TRBV30 and TRBJ2-2; possible D gene TRBD1, 6 bases. This CDR3 is 13 amino acids long. Germline V lookup: CDR1 GTSNPN, CDR2 SVGIG (reference sequence). Trimming removed 7 bases from V and 4 bases from J, with 13 bases in between. CDR3 sequence: CASRRGGTGELFF. Here the CDR3 DNA reads TGTGCCTCCAGAAGAGGGGGCACCGGGGAGCTGTTTTTT.

The rearrangement uses TRBV7-2 and TRBJ2-2, with 8 bases matching TRBD2. This CDR3 region has 15 residues. V lost 1 base and J lost 5; bases outside the gene matches: 3. Germline V gives CDR1 SGHTA, CDR2 FQGNSA. The CDR3 region has the DNA TGTGCCAGCAGCTTAGTAGCGGGAAGTACCGGGGAGCTGTTTTTT. Encoded protein: CASSLVAGSTGELFF.

The genes are TRBV28 and TRBJ2-7; TRBD1 matches 9 bases. The V segment lost 5 bases and the J segment 0 bases; nucleotides outside the gene matches: 5. CDR1 and CDR2 (germline): MDHEN, SYDVKM. This CDR3 has 15 amino acids. This chain's CDR3 is CASSTQGAGSYEQYF. The CDR3 coding sequence is TGTGCCAGCAGTACACAGGGGGCCGGCTCCTACGAGCAGTACTTC. The full variable domain, rest sourced from reference TRBV28 and TRBJ2-7, is DVKVTQSSRYLVKRTGEKVFLECVQDMDHENMFWYRQDPGLGLRLIYFSYDVKMKEKGDIPEGYSVSREKKERFSLILESASTNQTSMYLCASSTQGAGSYEQYFGPGTRLTVT.

J is TRBJ2-7 and V is TRBV28; D gene ambiguous. This CDR3 is built from 12 residues. Germline V gene data show CDR1 as MDHEN and CDR2 as SYDVKM. Trimming cost V 6 bases and J 3 bases, with 9 bases left between them. The CDR3: CASRLQNYEQYF. The CDR3 DNA sequence: TGTGCCAGCAGGCTACAGAACTACGAGCAGTACTTC.

The chain employs TRBV5-6 and TRBJ2-5; tentatively, D is TRBD2 (6 bases). Germline V CDR1 and CDR2: SGHDT, YYEEEE. V was clipped by 5 bases and J by 3 bases, with 14 bases between them. The CDR3 contains 14 residues. The chain's CDR3 is CASSRLGGEETQYF. The CDR3 bases are TGTGCCAGCAGTCGGCTAGGAGGGGAAGAGACCCAGTACTTC.

The V gene is TRBV30, the J gene TRBJ1-5, with TRBD1 matching 8 bases. With V trimmed by 1 base and J by 2 bases, 7 bases remained unmatched. From germline, CDR1 is GTSNPN and CDR2 SVGIG (reference sequence). CDR3 length: 16 amino acids. CDR3 loop: CAWSARQGLGNQPQHF. The CDR3 DNA reads TGTGCCTGGAGTGCGAGACAGGGGCTGGGCAATCAGCCCCAGCATTTT.

The chain couples TRBV7-9 to TRBJ1-3; weak D call: TRBD1 (5 bases). The length of the CDR3 is 15 residues. V was trimmed by 2 bases and J by 2 bases, leaving 10 bases between them. Germline loops: CDR1 SEHNR, CDR2 FQNEAQ (reference sequence). CDR3 bases: TGTGCCAGCAGCTTAATCGGAGGGGCTGGAAACACCATATATTTT. Protein product: CASSLIGGAGNTIYF.

This clone was observed once. In DNA, the CDR3 is TGTGCCAGCAGCCAAGGGAGGGGATCTAACTATGGCTACACCTTC. Amino acids: CASSQGRGSNYGYTF. The chain links TRBV3-1 (or the pseudogene TRBV3-2) to TRBJ1-2; D might be TRBD1 (5 bases). The CDR3 spans 15 residues. Germline V CDR1 and CDR2: LGHDT, YNNKEL (reference sequence). Between the trimmed V and J ends, which lost 1 base and 0 bases, there was a span of 9 bases.

V and J are TRBV11-2 and TRBJ2-7; D gene unclear. CDR1 is SGHAT and CDR2 is FQNNGV in the germline V gene. Trimming removed 3 bases from V and 4 bases from J, with 7 bases in between. CDR3 length: 12 residues. As DNA, the CDR3 is TGTGCCAGCAGCTTTGGAGCGTACGAGCAGTACTTC. It translates to CASSFGAYEQYF.

J is TRBJ1-4 and V is TRBV18; possibly TRBD1 for D (5 bases). V was trimmed by 2 bases and J by 4 bases, leaving 8 bases between them. This CDR3 comprises 14 residues. Germline CDR1 reads KGHSH; CDR2 reads LQKENI. CDR3 sequence reads: CASSPMGGNEKLFF. The CDR3 bases are TGTGCCAGCTCACCAATGGGGGGTAATGAAAAACTGTTTTTT.

This chain uses TRBV28 with TRBJ1-5; 9 positions match TRBD1. Germline CDR1 MDHEN, CDR2 SYDVKM. V lost 6 bases, J lost 4 bases, and 4 bases stayed unmatched. The CDR3 length is 14 residues. The CDR3 nucleotides read TGTGCCAGCAGGGGACAGGGCGGGAATCAGCCCCAGCATTTT. It translates to CASRGQGGNQPQHF.

The chain links TRBV11-3 to TRBJ2-7; D remains unclear. Trimming shortened V by 5 bases and J by 2 bases, and 7 bases separated the two germline ends. Germline assignment: CDR1 SGHNT and CDR2 YENEEA. The CDR3 has 12 amino acids. The CDR3 spells CASSPSPYEQYF. CDR3 in DNA: TGTGCCAGCAGCCCAAGCCCCTACGAGCAGTACTTC.

The V call is TRBV27, the J call TRBJ2-3; TRBD2 aligns across 8 bases. The germline V gene has CDR1 MNHEY and CDR2 SMNVEV (reference sequence). There are 18 residues in the CDR3. The V and J ends lost 6 bases and 0 bases, in that order; junction bases with no gene match: 14. CDR3 protein: CASSGLAGGATSTDTQYF. The CDR3 bases are TGTGCCAGCAGCGGCCTGGCGGGGGGCGCGACTAGCACAGATACGCAGTATTTT.

This chain links TRBV9 with TRBJ2-1, with 12 positions matching TRBD2. V trimming: 3 bases; J trimming: 10 bases; junction bases outside the gene matches: 11. Germline V lookup: CDR1 SGDLS, CDR2 YYNGEE. This CDR3 is 16 amino acids long. The CDR3 protein is CASSAAGTSGSPEQFF. CDR3 bases: TGTGCCAGCAGCGCCGCCGGGACTAGCGGGTCCCCGGAGCAGTTCTTC.